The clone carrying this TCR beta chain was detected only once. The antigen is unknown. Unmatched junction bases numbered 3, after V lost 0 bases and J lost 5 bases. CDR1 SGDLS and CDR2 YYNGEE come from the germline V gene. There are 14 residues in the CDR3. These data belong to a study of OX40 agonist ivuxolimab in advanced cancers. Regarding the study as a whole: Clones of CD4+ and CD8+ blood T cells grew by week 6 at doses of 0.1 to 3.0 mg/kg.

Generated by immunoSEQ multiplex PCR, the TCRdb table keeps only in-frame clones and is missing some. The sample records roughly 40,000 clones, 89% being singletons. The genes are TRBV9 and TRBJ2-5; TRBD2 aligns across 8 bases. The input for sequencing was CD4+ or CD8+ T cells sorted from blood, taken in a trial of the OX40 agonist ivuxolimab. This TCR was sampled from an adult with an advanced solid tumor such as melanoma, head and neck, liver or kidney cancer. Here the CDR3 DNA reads TGTGCCAGCAGCGTAGCTACGGGGGGGGAGACCCAGTACTTC. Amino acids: CASSVATGGETQYF.